This T cell receptor (beta chain) was identified in a study of blood T cell repertoires in COVID-19. Here immunoSEQ multiplex PCR was the method, and the copy in TCRdb shows in-frame clones only, minus some. This sample carries roughly 410,000 clones, more than 70% of them seen once, and the ten largest clones take 2.3%. The CDR3 totals 16 residues. The V and J ends lost 4 bases and 0 bases, in that order; junction bases with no gene match: 8. Germline assignment: CDR1 SGHRS and CDR2 YFSETQ. The Seattle patients, enrolled during active infection, were followed longitudinally. This chain links TRBV5-1 with TRBJ1-1; 8 nucleotides align to TRBD1. This clonotype originated in a woman in her sixties with COVID-19, enrolled during active disease. The material sequenced was peripheral blood. CDR3 protein: CASSPRTGRMNTEAFF. CDR3 nucleotide sequence: TGCGCCAGCAGCCCCCGGACAGGGAGGATGAACACTGAAGCTTTCTTT.